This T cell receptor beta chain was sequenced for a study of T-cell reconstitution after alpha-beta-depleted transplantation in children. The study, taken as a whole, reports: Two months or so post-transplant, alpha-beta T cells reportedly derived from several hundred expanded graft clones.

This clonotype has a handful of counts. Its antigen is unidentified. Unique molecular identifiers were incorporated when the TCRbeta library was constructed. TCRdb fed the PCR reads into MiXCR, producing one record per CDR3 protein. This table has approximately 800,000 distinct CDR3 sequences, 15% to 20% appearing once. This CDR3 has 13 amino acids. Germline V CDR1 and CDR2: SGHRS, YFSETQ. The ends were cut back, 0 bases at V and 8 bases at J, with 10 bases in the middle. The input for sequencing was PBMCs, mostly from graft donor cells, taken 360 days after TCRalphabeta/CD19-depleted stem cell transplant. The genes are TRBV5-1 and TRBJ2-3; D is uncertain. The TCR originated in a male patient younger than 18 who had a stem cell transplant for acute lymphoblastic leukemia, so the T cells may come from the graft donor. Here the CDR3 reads CASSLGQRSTQYF. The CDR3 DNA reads TGCGCCAGCAGCTTGGGCCAGAGGAGTACGCAGTATTTT. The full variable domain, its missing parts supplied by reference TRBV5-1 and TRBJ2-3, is KAGVTQTPRYLIKTRGQQVTLSCSPISGHRSVSWYQQTPGQGLQFLFEYFSETQRNKGNFPGRFSGRQFSNSRSEMNVSTLELGDSALYLCASSLGQRSTQYFGPGTRLTVL.